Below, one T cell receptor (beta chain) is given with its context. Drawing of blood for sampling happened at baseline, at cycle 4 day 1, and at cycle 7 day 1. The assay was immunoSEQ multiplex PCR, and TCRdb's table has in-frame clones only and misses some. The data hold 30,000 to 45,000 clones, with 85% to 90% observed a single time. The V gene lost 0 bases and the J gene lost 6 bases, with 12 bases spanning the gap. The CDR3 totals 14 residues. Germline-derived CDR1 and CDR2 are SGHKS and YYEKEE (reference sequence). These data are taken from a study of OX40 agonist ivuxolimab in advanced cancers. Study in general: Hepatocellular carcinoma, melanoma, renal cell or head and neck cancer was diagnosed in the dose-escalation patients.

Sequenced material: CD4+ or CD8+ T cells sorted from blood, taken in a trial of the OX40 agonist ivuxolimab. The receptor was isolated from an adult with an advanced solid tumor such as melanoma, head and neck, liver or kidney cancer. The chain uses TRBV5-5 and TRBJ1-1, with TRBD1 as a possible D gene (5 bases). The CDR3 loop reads CASSLVQGHPEAFF. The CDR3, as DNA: TGTGCCAGCAGCTTGGTCCAGGGTCACCCTGAAGCTTTCTTT.